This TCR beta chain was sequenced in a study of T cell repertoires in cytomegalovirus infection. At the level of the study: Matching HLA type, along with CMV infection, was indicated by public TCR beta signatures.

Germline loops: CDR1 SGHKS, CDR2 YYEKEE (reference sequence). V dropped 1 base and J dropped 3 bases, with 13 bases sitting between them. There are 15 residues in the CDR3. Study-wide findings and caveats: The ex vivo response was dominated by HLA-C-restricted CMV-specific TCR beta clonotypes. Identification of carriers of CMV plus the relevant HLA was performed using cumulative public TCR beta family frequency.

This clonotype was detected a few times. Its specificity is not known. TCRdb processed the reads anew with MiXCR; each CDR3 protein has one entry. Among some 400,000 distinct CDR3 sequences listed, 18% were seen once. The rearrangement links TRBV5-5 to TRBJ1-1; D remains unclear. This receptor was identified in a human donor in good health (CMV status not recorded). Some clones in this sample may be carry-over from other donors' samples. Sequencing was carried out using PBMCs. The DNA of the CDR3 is TGTGCCAGCAGCTTGCCCCGGTGGTACCACACTGAAGCTTTCTTT. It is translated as CASSLPRWYHTEAFF.